This is a list of T cell receptor beta chains from one sample in a study of cytomegalovirus exposure and HLA in healthy donors. Repertoires were generated with immunoSEQ multiplex PCR, while TCRdb's copy carries only in-frame clones and drops some. The data contain about 160,000 clones, 65% to 90% of them seen just once; the ten biggest clones take up 1.5% to 2%. Sequenced material: PBMCs. The receptor source for this set is a human donor in good health. CDR3s leave out the opening cysteine and the closing phenylalanine or tryptophan. The D gene is left open where the match is weak.

j_gene: TRBJ2-5; d_gene: -; len: 13; v_gene: TRBV29-1; CDR3aa: SVGTGMSLQETQY
j_gene: TRBJ2-7; d_gene: TRBD2; len: 16; v_gene: TRBV5-1; CDR3aa: ASSSQSPGTSGVYEQY
j_gene: TRBJ1-5; d_gene: TRBD1; len: 12; v_gene: TRBV6-6; CDR3aa: ASTQGQGNQPQH
j_gene: TRBJ2-5; d_gene: TRBD2; len: 13; v_gene: TRBV5-6; CDR3aa: ASSFPSGEGETQY
j_gene: TRBJ1-2; d_gene: TRBD1; len: 12; v_gene: TRBV6-5; CDR3aa: ASRGRQGVDGYT
j_gene: TRBJ2-7; d_gene: TRBD1; len: 13; v_gene: TRBV6-1; CDR3aa: ASRRAGQGSYEQY
j_gene: TRBJ2-1; d_gene: -; len: 14; v_gene: TRBV4-2; CDR3aa: ASSQEGASGYNEQF
j_gene: TRBJ2-7; d_gene: TRBD2; len: 12; v_gene: TRBV9; CDR3aa: ASSVGIAGYEQY
j_gene: TRBJ2-3; d_gene: -; len: 11; v_gene: TRBV4-1; CDR3aa: ASSPRSGDTQY
j_gene: TRBJ2-2; d_gene: TRBD1; len: 13; v_gene: TRBV5-1; CDR3aa: ASSISGTGTGELF
j_gene: TRBJ2-3; d_gene: TRBD2; len: 15; v_gene: TRBV4-3; CDR3aa: ASSQEDGGTYTDTQY
j_gene: TRBJ1-2; d_gene: -; len: 14; v_gene: TRBV7-8; CDR3aa: ASSLRGQTLMKGYT
j_gene: TRBJ2-3; d_gene: TRBD2; len: 14; v_gene: TRBV27; CDR3aa: ASSPLAGRDPDTQY
j_gene: TRBJ1-1; d_gene: -; len: 14; v_gene: TRBV6-5; CDR3aa: ASSYGATTWNTEAF
j_gene: TRBJ1-1; d_gene: -; len: 13; v_gene: TRBV6-5; CDR3aa: ASTYQTAGNTEAF